This TCR beta chain was obtained from a study of blood T cell repertoires in COVID-19. Here immunoSEQ multiplex PCR was the method, and the copy in TCRdb shows in-frame clones only, minus some. This sample has about 310,000 clones, with 85% found just once. The CDR3 spans 15 residues. CDR1 and CDR2 from the germline V gene are SGHTA and FQGNSA. Trimming took 1 base from V and 4 from J, leaving 13 bases between them. The sequencing input was PBMCs or T cells enriched from blood (not recorded which). The clonotype originates from a woman under 40 who had been exposed to COVID-19. The V call is TRBV7-2, the J call TRBJ2-5; possibly TRBD2 for D (6 bases). CDR3 sequence: CASSLVGGARETQYF. CDR3 bases: TGTGCCAGCAGCTTAGTGGGCGGGGCGCGAGAGACCCAGTACTTC.